This is a list of T cell receptor beta chains from one sample in a study of T-cell memory formation after mild COVID-19. TCRdb fed the 5' RACE reads into MiXCR, producing one record per CDR3 protein. The sample shows 150,000 to 200,000 distinct CDR3 sequences, approximately 14% of them seen only once. Sequencing input: PBMCs or a T cell subset sorted from them (not recorded which). The source of these receptors is an adult woman who had mild COVID-19 (a few samples of this study predate the infection). Cell type and time point are not known. The CDR3 runs from the conserved cysteine through the conserved F or W. The D gene is left open where the match is weak. A row's size may be missing; if present it is once, few, many or a size class.

D gene,clone size,J gene,V gene,CDR3 protein,CDR3 DNA
TRBD1,few,TRBJ1-2,TRBV6-5,CASSPTGGAWYGYTF,TGTGCCAGCAGCCCGACAGGGGGCGCGTGGTATGGCTACACCTTC
-,-,TRBJ2-3,TRBV7-2,CASSVLVADTQYF,TGTGCCAGCAGCGTGTTGGTGGCAGATACGCAGTATTTT
-,few,TRBJ2-1,TRBV7-6,CASSFGGGKLYNEQFF,TGTGCCAGCAGCTTCGGCGGTGGCAAGTTGTACAATGAGCAGTTCTTC
TRBD1,once,TRBJ2-3,TRBV20-1,CSAAPGTGGTDTQYF,TGCAGTGCGGCCCCCGGGACAGGGGGCACAGATACGCAGTATTTT
-,-,TRBJ1-4,TRBV12-3/TRBV12-4,CASSEGVMDEKLFF,TGTGCCAGCAGTGAGGGGGTAATGGATGAAAAACTGTTTTTT
TRBD1,few,TRBJ2-2,TRBV6-1,CASRRDSLSTGELFF,TGTGCCAGCAGGAGGGACAGTCTAAGCACCGGGGAGCTGTTTTTT
-,few,TRBJ2-2,TRBV4-1,CASSLPQGTGELFF,TGCGCCAGCAGCCTACCACAGGGAACCGGGGAGCTGTTTTTT
-,few,TRBJ2-7,TRBV20-1,CSARDRLISMDAYF,TGCAGTGCTAGAGATCGGCTCATCTCCATGGACGCTTACTTC
TRBD2,-,TRBJ2-1,TRBV13,CASLLAGGQDEQFF,TGTGCCAGTCTGCTAGCGGGAGGTCAGGATGAGCAGTTCTTC
-,-,TRBJ1-5,TRBV5-1,CASSLDFPGHREPQHF,TGCGCCAGCAGCTTGGATTTCCCGGGACACCGCGAGCCCCAGCATTTT
TRBD1,-,TRBJ1-2,TRBV5-1,CASSRDRGDYGYTF,TGCGCCAGCAGCAGGGACAGGGGGGACTATGGCTACACCTTC
-,few,TRBJ2-5,TRBV5-1,CASSLLMGPGETQYF,TGCGCCAGCAGCTTGTTGATGGGCCCCGGGGAGACCCAGTACTTC
TRBD2,few,TRBJ2-5,TRBV9,CASSLAGGKETQYF,TGTGCCAGCAGTCTAGCGGGAGGAAAAGAGACCCAGTACTTC
TRBD2,few,TRBJ2-5,TRBV12-3/TRBV12-4,CASKRLAGGETQYF,TGTGCCAGCAAGCGACTAGCGGGTGGAGAGACCCAGTACTTC
-,-,TRBJ2-7,TRBV20-1,CSALTGTSNSYEQYF,TGCAGTGCTCTGACCGGGACTTCTAACTCCTACGAGCAGTACTTC
-,few,TRBJ2-7,TRBV9,CASSAHRVSYEQYF,TGTGCCAGCAGCGCACACAGGGTCTCCTACGAGCAGTACTTC
-,few,TRBJ1-5,TRBV10-1,CASSFRTRKQPQHF,TGCGCCAGCTCCTTCCGGACCCGCAAACAGCCCCAGCATTTT
-,few,TRBJ1-1,TRBV5-1,CASRKLPNTEAFF,TGCGCCAGCAGGAAGCTCCCGAACACTGAAGCTTTCTTT
-,few,TRBJ1-2,TRBV27,CASSLEVGVYGYTF,TGTGCCAGCAGTTTGGAGGTCGGCGTCTATGGCTACACCTTC
TRBD1,-,TRBJ1-2,TRBV12-3/TRBV12-4,CASSPDRDYGYTF,TGTGCCAGCAGCCCGGACAGGGACTATGGCTACACCTTC
TRBD1,-,TRBJ2-7,TRBV6-5,CASSVQGALSPHYEQYF,TGTGCCAGCAGTGTGCAGGGGGCGCTGAGTCCTCACTACGAGCAGTACTTC
-,-,TRBJ1-2,TRBV27,CASSLQGQMGYTF,TGTGCCAGCAGTTTACAGGGCCAGATGGGCTACACCTTC
-,-,TRBJ2-1,TRBV3-1,CASSRAGAGGDEQFF,TGTGCCAGCAGCCGGGCAGGGGCCGGGGGAGATGAGCAGTTCTTC
-,few,TRBJ1-2,TRBV9,CASSVGSSFYGYTF,TGTGCCAGCAGCGTCGGGTCCAGCTTCTATGGCTACACCTTC
-,few,TRBJ2-1,TRBV3-1,CASSQDPPLYNEQFF,TGTGCCAGCAGCCAAGATCCCCCTCTTTACAATGAGCAGTTCTTC
TRBD2,few,TRBJ2-5,TRBV10-3,CAISELSLAGGIQETQYF,TGTGCCATCAGTGAGCTCTCGCTGGCGGGGGGAATCCAAGAGACCCAGTACTTC
-,few,TRBJ1-1,TRBV20-1,CSARAGIYTEAFF,TGCAGTGCCAGGGCGGGAATTTACACTGAAGCTTTCTTT
-,-,TRBJ2-7,TRBV7-9,CASSPPTVSYEQYF,TGTGCCAGCAGCCCCCCGACAGTCTCCTACGAGCAGTACTTC
-,once,TRBJ2-5,TRBV4-1,CASSQPLSVSFEETQYF,TGCGCCAGCAGCCAGCCACTCAGTGTCTCGTTCGAAGAGACCCAGTACTTC
TRBD1,-,TRBJ1-6,TRBV3-1,CASSLGQGARNSPLHF,TGTGCCAGCAGCCTCGGACAGGGGGCACGGAATTCACCCCTCCACTTT
TRBD1,many,TRBJ1-2,TRBV19,CASRPGGSYGYTF,TGTGCCAGTAGACCAGGGGGCTCATATGGCTACACCTTC
TRBD2,few,TRBJ2-7,TRBV6-1,CASSDPLPYGTSGDHLSYEQYF,TGTGCCAGCAGTGATCCCCTTCCCTACGGGACTAGCGGGGACCATCTCTCCTACGAGCAGTACTTC
-,few,TRBJ2-5,TRBV9,CASSVLPGTAETQYF,TGTGCCAGCAGCGTATTACCGGGGACTGCAGAGACCCAGTACTTC
-,few,TRBJ1-2,TRBV15,CATTWGDGNYGYTF,TGTGCCACTACGTGGGGGGACGGTAACTATGGCTACACCTTC
-,few,TRBJ2-7,TRBV4-1,CASSQVTASYEQYF,TGCGCCAGCAGCCAAGTGACAGCTTCCTACGAGCAGTACTTC
-,-,TRBJ1-1,TRBV7-9,CASSKQGAGRATEAFF,TGTGCCAGCAGCAAACAAGGGGCAGGGAGAGCGACTGAAGCTTTCTTT
TRBD1,-,TRBJ1-5,TRBV10-3,CAISTGTDGQPQHF,TGTGCCATCAGTACCGGGACAGATGGTCAGCCCCAGCATTTT
-,-,TRBJ1-1,TRBV11-2,CASSPSRGHENTEAFF,TGTGCCAGCAGCCCCTCGAGGGGACATGAGAACACTGAAGCTTTCTTT
TRBD2,few,TRBJ2-3,TRBV5-1,CASSLAASGRPDTQYF,TGCGCCAGCAGCTTGGCGGCTAGCGGGAGACCAGATACGCAGTATTTT
-,-,TRBJ1-1,TRBV7-8,CASSLRPGRYPKAFF,TGTGCCAGCAGCCTCAGACCCGGGCGATACCCGAAGGCTTTCTTT
TRBD2,few,TRBJ2-1,TRBV10-2,CASSEVGLAGNEQFF,TGCGCCAGCAGTGAGGTGGGACTAGCGGGGAATGAGCAGTTCTTC
-,-,TRBJ2-7,TRBV7-6,CASSLLGQRYEQYF,TGTGCCAGCAGCTTACTAGGACAGCGCTACGAGCAGTACTTC
-,few,TRBJ2-3,TRBV24-1,CATCTGSTDTQYF,TGTGCCACTTGTACAGGGAGCACAGATACGCAGTATTTT
-,few,TRBJ2-3,TRBV24-1,CATSSTGAGLRTDTQYF,TGTGCCACCAGTTCGACTGGGGCAGGGTTGAGAACAGATACGCAGTATTTT
-,few,TRBJ2-3,TRBV4-1,CASSQGAVEDTQYF,TGCGCCAGCAGCCAGGGGGCAGTTGAGGATACGCAGTATTTT
TRBD1,few,TRBJ1-6,TRBV20-1,CSAGDPGQGKRSPLHF,TGCAGTGCTGGGGACCCTGGACAGGGAAAGCGTTCACCCCTCCACTTT
-,-,TRBJ1-1,TRBV20-1,CSARDGGANTEAFF,TGCAGTGCTAGAGATGGGGGGGCGAACACTGAAGCTTTCTTT
-,many,TRBJ2-7,TRBV7-9,CASSNRESSYEQYF,TGTGCCTCTTCCAACAGGGAGAGCTCCTACGAGCAGTACTTC
-,few,TRBJ2-7,TRBV6-2/TRBV6-3,CASSLAPGGSYEQYF,TGTGCCAGCAGTTTAGCGCCCGGGGGAAGCTACGAGCAGTACTTC
TRBD2,-,TRBJ2-3,TRBV20-1,CSARPVVRTSDTDTQYF,TGCAGTGCTAGGCCCGTAGTTAGGACTAGCGACACAGATACGCAGTATTTT
-,many,TRBJ2-1,TRBV4-3,CASSQERGTGSSYNEQFF,TGCGCCAGCAGCCAAGAGCGAGGTACCGGGAGTTCCTACAATGAGCAGTTCTTC
TRBD1,-,TRBJ2-1,TRBV10-3,CAISEPQQGGLTNEQFF,TGTGCCATCAGTGAGCCCCAACAGGGGGGCCTAACTAATGAGCAGTTCTTC